Each of the 24 T cell receptor beta chains below was sequenced from the same sample in a study of T cell responses to AZD1222 COVID-19 vaccine. Data came from immunoSEQ multiplex PCR; TCRdb stores just in-frame clones and leaves some out. Of approximately 67,000 clones in the sample, 83% were seen once. The sequencing used peripheral blood, collected 28 days after the second AZD1222 dose. The receptors were sampled from an adult who received the AZD1222 COVID-19 vaccine.

The CDR3 region has the DNA TGCGCCAGCAGCCTAGGAAGGGGCCGGGACACTGAAGCTTTCTTT. Its translation: CASSLGRGRDTEAFF. The J gene is TRBJ1-1, the V gene TRBV5-1; tentative D call: TRBD1 (5 bases). The germline V gene encodes CDR1 SGHRS and CDR2 YFSETQ. CDR3 length equals 15 residues. V was trimmed by 4 bases and J by 3 bases, leaving 16 bases between them.

CDR3 nucleotide sequence: TGTGCCAGCAGTTCACAGGGAGTCGGGTCACCCCTCCACTTT. It codes for CASSSQGVGSPLHF. The chain carries TRBV27 and TRBJ1-6; D is possibly TRBD1 (6 bases). Germline V gives CDR1 MNHEY, CDR2 SMNVEV (reference sequence). CDR3 length: 14 amino acids. V lost 4 bases to trimming and J lost 10 bases, with 14 bases between them.

The chain combines TRBV7-8 with TRBJ1-3; a possible D gene is TRBD1 (5 bases). The CDR3 has 16 residues. V lost 4 bases and J 0 bases, leaving 13 bases between the germline ends. CDR1 SGHVS and CDR2 FQNEAQ come from the germline V gene. The CDR3 loop is CASSSVRVPSGNTIYF. The CDR3 DNA reads TGTGCCAGCAGCTCAGTCAGGGTCCCCTCTGGAAACACCATATATTTT.

This chain joins TRBV28 and TRBJ2-7; a weak D match, TRBD2 (5 bases). This CDR3 region has 16 residues. V was pared by 0 bases and J by 3 bases, with 15 bases between. Germline CDR1 MDHEN, CDR2 SYDVKM. The CDR3 loop reads CASSLWLALNHYEQYF. The DNA for the CDR3 is TGTGCCAGCAGTTTATGGCTAGCCCTGAACCACTACGAGCAGTACTTC.

This clone was seen just once. The J gene is TRBJ1-2, the V gene TRBV10-2; no firm D call. Between the trimmed V and J ends, which lost 4 bases and 4 bases, there was a span of 4 bases. CDR1 WSHSY and CDR2 SAAADI come from the germline V gene. This CDR3 has 11 amino acids. The CDR3 protein is CASSASYGYTF. CDR3 DNA: TGCGCCAGCAGTGCCAGCTATGGCTACACCTTC.

The genes are TRBV10-2 and TRBJ2-1, with TRBD2 identical over 9 bases. The germline gives CDR1 WSHSY, CDR2 SAAADI. The CDR3 has 15 residues. J gave up 5 bases and V 7 bases, and 9 bases lay outside the gene matches. The CDR3 here is CASIPGGGADNEQFF. In DNA, the CDR3 is TGCGCCAGCATCCCAGGCGGGGGGGCGGACAATGAGCAGTTCTTC.

The chain employs TRBV29-1 and TRBJ1-1; D call uncertain. Germline lookup yields CDR1 SQVTM and CDR2 ANQGSEA. Trimming shortened V by 7 bases and J by 8 bases, and 11 bases separated the two germline ends. The CDR3 sequence is 10 residues long. The CDR3 protein is CSAQEIEAFF. The CDR3 nucleotides read TGCAGCGCCCAGGAGATCGAAGCTTTCTTT.

Of note for this clone: Other DNA sequences in this sample translate to the same CDR3. The chain uses TRBV18 and TRBJ2-3, with 9 bases matching TRBD2. The CDR3 has 15 residues. The V and J ends lost 1 base and 2 bases, in that order; junction bases with no gene match: 1. Germline V gene sequence: CDR1 KGHSH, CDR2 LQKENI. The CDR3 loop is CASSPLAGATDTQYF. In DNA form, the CDR3 reads TGTGCCAGCTCACCACTAGCGGGGGCCACAGATACGCAGTATTTT.

The rearrangement uses TRBV19 and TRBJ1-6, with D unclear. The V gene lost 7 bases and the J gene lost 9 bases, with 13 bases spanning the gap. The germline V gene encodes CDR1 LNHDA and CDR2 SQIVND (reference sequence). This CDR3 has 13 residues. CDR3 coding DNA: TGTGCCAGTACCAGGTCTGTAGGTTCACCCCTCCACTTT. Translating gives CASTRSVGSPLHF.

J is TRBJ2-2 and V is TRBV27, with D unclear. The CDR3 loop spans 12 amino acids. Germline V gives CDR1 MNHEY, CDR2 SMNVEV (reference sequence). V was trimmed by 5 bases and J by 8 bases, leaving 9 bases between them. The CDR3 is CASSLIGGELFF. In DNA form, the CDR3 reads TGTGCCAGCAGTCTGATTGGGGGGGAGCTGTTTTTT.

The chain combines TRBV5-5 with TRBJ2-1; 9 nucleotides agree with TRBD2. The V gene end was trimmed by 3 bases and the J gene end by 5 bases; junction bases not matched to a gene: 6. Germline V gene data show CDR1 as SGHKS and CDR2 as YYEKEE (reference sequence). The CDR3 runs to 15 residues. CDR3 sequence reads: CASSSRLAGDNEQFF. The CDR3 DNA reads as TGTGCCAGCAGCTCCCGGTTAGCGGGGGACAATGAGCAGTTCTTC.

The V gene is TRBV11-2, the J gene TRBJ2-2; 9 bases match TRBD2. Germline-derived CDR1 and CDR2 are SGHAT and FQNNGV. CDR3 size: 15 residues. Unmatched junction bases numbered 7, after V lost 4 bases and J lost 7 bases. The CDR3 DNA sequence: TGTGCCAGCAGCTCAGCGGGGGGCCAGGGCGGGGAGCTGTTTTTT. Protein sequence: CASSSAGGQGGELFF.

The rearrangement uses TRBV11-2 and TRBJ2-1; 9 bases fit TRBD2. Germline CDR1 reads SGHAT; CDR2 reads FQNNGV. V dropped 1 base and J dropped 9; count of bases not matched to a gene: 4. This CDR3 has 14 residues. CDR3 bases: TGTGCCAGCAGCTTAGGGATAGCGGGGGTTGAGCAGTTCTTC. Protein product: CASSLGIAGVEQFF.

The chain combines TRBV10-3 with TRBJ1-1; D possibly corresponds to TRBD1 (5 bases). V shed 7 bases and J shed 2 bases, with 11 bases lying between them. Germline values: CDR1 ENHRY, CDR2 SYGVKD. This CDR3 has 13 amino acids. CDR3 DNA sequence: TGTGCCATCACCACGGGACCCAACACTGAAGCTTTCTTT. Amino acids: CAITTGPNTEAFF.

The rearrangement joins TRBV6-1 to TRBJ2-3, with TRBD2 matching over 9 bases. CDR3 length equals 16 residues. Unmatched junction bases numbered 4, after V lost 1 base and J lost 2 bases. Germline values: CDR1 MNHNS, CDR2 SASEGT. The CDR3 reads CASSEGASGVTDTQYF. The DNA of the CDR3 is TGTGCCAGCAGTGAAGGGGCTAGCGGGGTCACAGATACGCAGTATTTT.

This clone was recorded only once. This chain joins TRBV5-1 and TRBJ1-4, with D unresolved. Germline V CDR1 and CDR2: SGHRS, YFSETQ. CDR3 length: 14 residues. V lost 1 base and J 4 bases, leaving 8 bases between the germline ends. DNA for the CDR3: TGCGCCAGCAGCTTGACTTCGGGTAATGAAAAACTGTTTTTT. As protein: CASSLTSGNEKLFF.

A word on this clone: Other DNA sequences in the sample encode the same CDR3. This chain connects TRBV20-1 to TRBJ2-1; 7 bases line up with TRBD2. The CDR3 spans 16 residues. CDR1 and CDR2 from the germline V gene are DFQATT and SNEGSKA (reference sequence). V dropped 6 bases and J dropped 0; count of bases not matched to a gene: 11. The CDR3 region is CSASLAAQYSYNEQFF. The CDR3 DNA reads as TGCAGTGCCAGTCTAGCGGCCCAATACTCCTACAATGAGCAGTTCTTC.

The chain joins TRBV18 to TRBJ1-6; unclear D gene. Deletions cut 3 bases from V and 5 bases from J, with 11 bases between. Germline CDR1 is KGHSH and CDR2 is LQKENI. The CDR3 totals 15 residues. The CDR3 sequence is CASSPSEPNNSPLHF. For the CDR3, the DNA is TGTGCCAGCTCACCTTCAGAACCGAATAATTCACCCCTCCACTTT.

The V call is TRBV28, the J call TRBJ1-2; TRBD1 might be the D (5 bases). Germline-derived CDR1 and CDR2 are MDHEN and SYDVKM. Trimming cost V 6 bases and J 7 bases, with 15 bases left between them. This CDR3 contains 13 residues. The CDR3 DNA sequence: TGTGCCAGCAGAGGGGTTGGTCCGTCTGGCTACACCTTC. Translating it yields CASRGVGPSGYTF.

The CDR3 reads CASSPFSGTQYF. The CDR3 DNA sequence: TGTGCCAGCAGCCCTTTCTCCGGTACGCAGTATTTT. The chain recombines TRBV7-2 with TRBJ2-3; D is ambiguous. This CDR3 comprises 12 residues. V was cut by 5 bases and J by 8 bases, with 11 bases left in between. Germline V gives CDR1 SGHTA, CDR2 FQGNSA.

In this sample, this clone turned up once. CDR3 region: CASSERGGVTGELFF. The CDR3 coding sequence is TGTGCCAGCAGCGAGCGGGGGGGCGTTACCGGGGAGCTGTTTTTT. The chain is built from TRBV7-8 and TRBJ2-2; 10 bases match TRBD2. Germline assignment: CDR1 SGHVS and CDR2 FQNEAQ. Germline trimming cut 5 bases from V and 5 bases from J; bases unmatched to any gene: 5. This CDR3 contains 15 residues.

The rearrangement links TRBV3-1 (or the pseudogene TRBV3-2) to TRBJ1-6; unclear D gene. With 1 base removed from V and 0 bases from J, the gap between germline ends came to 4 bases. The CDR3 consists of 15 residues. The V gene's germline CDR1 is LGHDT and CDR2 YNNKEL (reference sequence). This CDR3 reads CASSQVSSYNSPLHF. In DNA, the CDR3 is TGTGCCAGCAGCCAAGTTAGCTCCTATAATTCACCCCTCCACTTT.

The chain employs TRBV4-1 and TRBJ1-2; D is undetermined. The V end was cut by 3 bases, the J end by 7 bases, with 15 bases between. Germline lookup yields CDR1 MGHRA and CDR2 YSYEKL. The CDR3 loop spans 14 amino acids. CDR3 sequence reads: CASSHPGGGTGYTF. CDR3 in DNA: TGCGCCAGCAGCCATCCAGGAGGCGGTACTGGCTACACCTTC.

The V gene is TRBV7-2, the J gene TRBJ2-7; tentatively, D is TRBD1 or TRBD2 (5 bases each). V dropped 5 bases and J dropped 2 bases, with 16 bases sitting between them. Per germline, CDR1 SGHTA and CDR2 FQGNSA. There are 15 residues in the CDR3. In DNA, the CDR3 is TGTGCCAGCAGCCTGAAATGGGACGGCGCCTACGAGCAGTACTTC. Translation gives CASSLKWDGAYEQYF.